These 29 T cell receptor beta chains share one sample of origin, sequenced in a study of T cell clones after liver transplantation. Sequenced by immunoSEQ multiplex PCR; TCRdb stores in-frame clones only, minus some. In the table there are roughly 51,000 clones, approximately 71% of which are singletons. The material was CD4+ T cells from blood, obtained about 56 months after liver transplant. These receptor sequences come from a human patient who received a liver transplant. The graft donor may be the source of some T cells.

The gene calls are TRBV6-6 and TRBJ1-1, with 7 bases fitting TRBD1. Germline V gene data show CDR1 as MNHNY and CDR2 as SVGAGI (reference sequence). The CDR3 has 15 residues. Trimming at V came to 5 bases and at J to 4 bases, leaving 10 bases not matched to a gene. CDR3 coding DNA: TGTGCCAGCAGTAGGACAGGAGACGGGACCACTGAAGCTTTCTTT. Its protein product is CASSRTGDGTTEAFF.

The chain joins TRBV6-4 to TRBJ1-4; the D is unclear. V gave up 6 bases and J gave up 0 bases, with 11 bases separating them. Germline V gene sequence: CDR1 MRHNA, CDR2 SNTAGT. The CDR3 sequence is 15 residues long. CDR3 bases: TGTGCCAGCAGGCCGGAACATTCAACTAATGAAAAACTGTTTTTT. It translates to CASRPEHSTNEKLFF.

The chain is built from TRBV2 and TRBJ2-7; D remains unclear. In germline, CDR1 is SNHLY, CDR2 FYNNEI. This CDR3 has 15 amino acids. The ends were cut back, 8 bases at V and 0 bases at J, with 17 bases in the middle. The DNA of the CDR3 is TGTGCCAGCGGAGCACCCTTGGACGACTCCTACGAGCAGTACTTC. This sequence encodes CASGAPLDDSYEQYF.

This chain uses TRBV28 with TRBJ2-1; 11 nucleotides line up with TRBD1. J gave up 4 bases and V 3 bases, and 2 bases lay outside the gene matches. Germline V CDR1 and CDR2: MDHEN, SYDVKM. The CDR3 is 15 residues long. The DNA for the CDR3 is TGTGCCAGCAGTTTCGGACAGGGGGCGTACAATGAGCAGTTCTTC. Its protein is CASSFGQGAYNEQFF.

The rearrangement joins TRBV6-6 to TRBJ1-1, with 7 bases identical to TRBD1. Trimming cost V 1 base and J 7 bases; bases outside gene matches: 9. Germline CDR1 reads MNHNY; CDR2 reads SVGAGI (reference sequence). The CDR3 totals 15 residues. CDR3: CASSYFGQGVGEAFF. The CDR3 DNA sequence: TGTGCCAGCAGTTACTTTGGGCAGGGGGTCGGTGAAGCTTTCTTT.

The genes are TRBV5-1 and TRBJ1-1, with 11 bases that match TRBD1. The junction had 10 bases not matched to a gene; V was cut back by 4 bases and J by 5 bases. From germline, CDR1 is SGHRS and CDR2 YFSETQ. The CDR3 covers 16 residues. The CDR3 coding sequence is TGCGCCAGCAGCAGCGGTTCCGGGACAGGGGGAACTGAAGCTTTCTTT. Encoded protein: CASSSGSGTGGTEAFF.

For the CDR3, the DNA is TGCGCCAGCAGCACATCCCGGACAGGGAGGAACAATGAGCAGTTCTTC. This codes for CASSTSRTGRNNEQFF. This sequence joins TRBV10-1 and TRBJ2-1, with 8 bases identical to TRBD1. The length of the CDR3 is 16 residues. The germline V gene encodes CDR1 WNHNN and CDR2 SYGVQD (reference sequence). Trimming at V came to 6 bases and at J to 5 bases, leaving 12 bases not matched to a gene.

The CDR3 loop reads CASSTRTDTGELFF. The CDR3 bases are TGTGCCAGCAGCACCCGAACCGACACCGGGGAGCTGTTTTTT. The genes are TRBV7-2 and TRBJ2-2, with D hard to call. V lost 5 bases and J 3 bases, leaving 10 bases between the germline ends. This CDR3 comprises 14 residues. Germline lookup yields CDR1 SGHTA and CDR2 FQGNSA. Filled out from reference TRBV7-2 and TRBJ2-2, the complete variable domain reads GAGVSQSPSNKVTEKGKDVELRCDPISGHTALYWYRQSLGQGLEFLIYFQGNSAPDKSGLPSDRFSAERTGGSVSTLTIQRTQQEDSAVYLCASSTRTDTGELFFGEGSRLTVL.

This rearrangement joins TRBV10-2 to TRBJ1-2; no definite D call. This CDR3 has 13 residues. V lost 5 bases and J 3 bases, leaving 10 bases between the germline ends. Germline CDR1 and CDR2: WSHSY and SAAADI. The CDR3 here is CASSSDRYYGYTF. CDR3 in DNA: TGCGCCAGCAGTTCAGACCGATACTATGGCTACACCTTC.

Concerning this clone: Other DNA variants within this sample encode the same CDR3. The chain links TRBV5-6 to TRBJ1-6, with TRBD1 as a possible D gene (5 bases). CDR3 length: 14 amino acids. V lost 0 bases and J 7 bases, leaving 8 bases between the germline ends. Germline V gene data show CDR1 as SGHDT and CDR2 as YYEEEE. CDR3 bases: TGTGCCAGCAGCTTGGTGGGGGGAAATTCACCCCTCCACTTT. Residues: CASSLVGGNSPLHF.

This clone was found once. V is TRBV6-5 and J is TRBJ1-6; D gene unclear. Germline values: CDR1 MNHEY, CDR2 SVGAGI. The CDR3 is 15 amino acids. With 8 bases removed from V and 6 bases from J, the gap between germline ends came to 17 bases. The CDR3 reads CASAPHEDRNSPLHF. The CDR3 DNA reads TGTGCCAGCGCCCCGCACGAGGATCGTAATTCACCCCTCCACTTT.

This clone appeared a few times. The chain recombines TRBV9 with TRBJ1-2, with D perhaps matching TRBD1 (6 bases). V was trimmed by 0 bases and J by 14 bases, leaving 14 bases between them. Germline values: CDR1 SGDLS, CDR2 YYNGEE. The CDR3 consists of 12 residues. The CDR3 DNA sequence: TGTGCCAGCAGCGTAGCGGTTGACAGGCCGACCTTC. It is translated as CASSVAVDRPTF.

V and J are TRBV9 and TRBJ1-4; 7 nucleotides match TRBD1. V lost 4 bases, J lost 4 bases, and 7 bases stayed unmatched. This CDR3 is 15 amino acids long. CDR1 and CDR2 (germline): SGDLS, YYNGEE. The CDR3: CASSLNRGLNEKLFF. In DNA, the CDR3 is TGTGCCAGCAGCCTCAACAGGGGTCTTAATGAAAAACTGTTTTTT.

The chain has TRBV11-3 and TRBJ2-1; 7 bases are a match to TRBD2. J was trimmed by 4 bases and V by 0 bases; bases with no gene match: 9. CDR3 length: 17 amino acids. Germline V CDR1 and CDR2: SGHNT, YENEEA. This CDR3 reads CASSLDRWGGSYNEQFF. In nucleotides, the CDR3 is TGTGCCAGCAGCTTAGATCGTTGGGGGGGGTCATACAATGAGCAGTTCTTC. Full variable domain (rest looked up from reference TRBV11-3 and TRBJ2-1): EAGVVQSPRYKIIEKKQPVAFWCNPISGHNTLYWYLQNLGQGPELLIRYENEEAVDDSQLPKDRFSAERLKGVDSTLKIQPAELGDSAVYLCASSLDRWGGSYNEQFFGPGTRLTVL.

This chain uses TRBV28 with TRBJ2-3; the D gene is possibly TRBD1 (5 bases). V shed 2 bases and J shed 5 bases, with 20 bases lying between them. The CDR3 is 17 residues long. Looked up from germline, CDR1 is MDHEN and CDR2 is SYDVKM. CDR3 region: CASSLQAQGGNRDTQYF. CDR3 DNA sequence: TGTGCCAGCAGTTTACAGGCCCAGGGTGGGAACAGAGATACGCAGTATTTT. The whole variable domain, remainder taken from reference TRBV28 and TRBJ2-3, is DVKVTQSSRYLVKRTGEKVFLECVQDMDHENMFWYRQDPGLGLRLIYFSYDVKMKEKGDIPEGYSVSREKKERFSLILESASTNQTSMYLCASSLQAQGGNRDTQYFGPGTRLTVL.

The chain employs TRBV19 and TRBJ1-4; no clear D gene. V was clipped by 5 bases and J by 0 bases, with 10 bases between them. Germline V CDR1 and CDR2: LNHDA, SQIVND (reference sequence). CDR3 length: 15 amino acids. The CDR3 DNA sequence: TGTGCCAGTAGTTCCCCTTCGGCAACTAATGAAAAACTGTTTTTT. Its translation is CASSSPSATNEKLFF.

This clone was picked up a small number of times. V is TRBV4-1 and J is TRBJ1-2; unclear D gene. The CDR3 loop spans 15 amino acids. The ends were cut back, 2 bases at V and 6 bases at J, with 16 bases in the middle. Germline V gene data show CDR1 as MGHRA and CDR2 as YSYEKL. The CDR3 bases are TGCGCCAGCAGCCAATCCCCAGGAGAGAGAGATGGCTACACCTTC. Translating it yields CASSQSPGERDGYTF.

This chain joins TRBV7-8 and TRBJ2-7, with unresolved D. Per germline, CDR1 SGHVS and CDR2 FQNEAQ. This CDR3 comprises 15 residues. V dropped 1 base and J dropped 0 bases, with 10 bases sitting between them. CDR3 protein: CASSLDSFASYEQYF. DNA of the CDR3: TGTGCCAGCAGCTTAGACTCTTTCGCCTCCTACGAGCAGTACTTC.

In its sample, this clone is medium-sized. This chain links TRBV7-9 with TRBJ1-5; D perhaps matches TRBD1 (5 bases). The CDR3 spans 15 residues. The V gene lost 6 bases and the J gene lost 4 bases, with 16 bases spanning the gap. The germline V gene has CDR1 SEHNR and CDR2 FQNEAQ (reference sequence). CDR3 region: CASRVQGGSNQPQHF. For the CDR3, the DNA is TGTGCCAGCAGGGTTCAGGGAGGAAGTAATCAGCCCCAGCATTTT.

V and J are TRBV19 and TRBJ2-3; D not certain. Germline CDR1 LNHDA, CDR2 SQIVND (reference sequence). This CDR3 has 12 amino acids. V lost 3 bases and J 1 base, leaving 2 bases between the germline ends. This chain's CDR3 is CASSIRTDTQYF. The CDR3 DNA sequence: TGTGCCAGTAGTATCCGCACAGATACGCAGTATTTT.

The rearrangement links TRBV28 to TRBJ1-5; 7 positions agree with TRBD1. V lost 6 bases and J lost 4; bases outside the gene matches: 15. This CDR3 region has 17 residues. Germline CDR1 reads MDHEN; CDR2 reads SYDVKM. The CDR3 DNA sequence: TGTGCCAGCAGGCCCCCGGGACAGAGATTGGGGAATCAGCCCCAGCATTTT. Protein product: CASRPPGQRLGNQPQHF.

The CDR3 spells CASSFSVNTEAFF. CDR3 coding DNA: TGTGCCAGCAGCTTTTCAGTGAACACTGAAGCTTTCTTT. The chain joins TRBV5-4 to TRBJ1-1, with D hard to call. V was trimmed by 2 bases and J by 0 bases, leaving 5 bases between them. The CDR3 covers 13 residues. CDR1 is SGHNT, CDR2 YYREEE, per germline (reference sequence).

The CDR3 DNA follows: TGTGCCAGCAGCTTGGGGATATTGGGGTTCTCCTACGAGCAGTACTTC. Its protein is CASSLGILGFSYEQYF. The gene calls are TRBV5-4 and TRBJ2-7; no firm D call. The CDR3 has 16 residues. V lost 0 bases and J 0 bases, leaving 13 bases between the germline ends. Per the germline V gene, CDR1 is SGHNT and CDR2 is YYREEE (reference sequence).

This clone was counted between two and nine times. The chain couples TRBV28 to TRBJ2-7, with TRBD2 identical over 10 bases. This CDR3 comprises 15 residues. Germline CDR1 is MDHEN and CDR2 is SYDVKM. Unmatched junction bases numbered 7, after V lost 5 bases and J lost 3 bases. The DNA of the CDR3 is TGTGCCAGCAGTAAGAGCGGGGGGGCTAGCTACGAGCAGTACTTC. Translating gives CASSKSGGASYEQYF.

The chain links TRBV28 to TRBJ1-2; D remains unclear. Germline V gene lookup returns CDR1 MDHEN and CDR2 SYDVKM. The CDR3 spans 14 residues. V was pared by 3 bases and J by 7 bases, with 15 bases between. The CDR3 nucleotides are TGTGCCAGCAGTTTGGGATTCACTTCGTTTGGCTACACCTTC. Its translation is CASSLGFTSFGYTF.

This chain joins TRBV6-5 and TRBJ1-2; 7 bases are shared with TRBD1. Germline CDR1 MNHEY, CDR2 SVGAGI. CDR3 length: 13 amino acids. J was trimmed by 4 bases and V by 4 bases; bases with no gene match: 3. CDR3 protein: CASSSGQAYGYTF. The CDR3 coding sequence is TGTGCCAGCAGTTCCGGACAGGCCTATGGCTACACCTTC.

CDR3 residues: CASSLWDLRTGELFF. The CDR3 nucleotides are TGTGCCAGCAGCTTATGGGACCTGAGGACCGGGGAGCTGTTTTTT. The genes are TRBV7-2 and TRBJ2-2; D is possibly TRBD1 or TRBD2 (5 bases each). This CDR3 region has 15 residues. V was shortened by 2 bases and J by 5 bases, with 12 bases between the two germline ends. In germline, CDR1 is SGHTA, CDR2 FQGNSA.

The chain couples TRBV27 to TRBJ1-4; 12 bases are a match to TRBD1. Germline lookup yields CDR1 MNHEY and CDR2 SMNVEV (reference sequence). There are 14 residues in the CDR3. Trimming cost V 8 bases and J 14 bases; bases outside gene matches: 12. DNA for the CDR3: TGTGCCAGCGCGAGGGTGGGACAGGGGGCTTTCCTGTTTTTT. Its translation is CASARVGQGAFLFF. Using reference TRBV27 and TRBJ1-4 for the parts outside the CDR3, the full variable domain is EAQVTQNPRYLITVTGKKLTVTCSQNMNHEYMSWYRQDPGLGLRQIYYSMNVEVTDKGDVPEGYKVSRKEKRNFPLILESPSPNQTSLYFCASARVGQGAFLFFGSGTQLSVL.

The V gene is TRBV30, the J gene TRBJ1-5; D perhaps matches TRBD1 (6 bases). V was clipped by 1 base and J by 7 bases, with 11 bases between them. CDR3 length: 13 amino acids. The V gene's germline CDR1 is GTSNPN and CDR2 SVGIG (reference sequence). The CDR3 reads CAWSETGQQPQHF. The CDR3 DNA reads TGTGCCTGGAGTGAAACAGGGCAGCAGCCCCAGCATTTT.